This T cell receptor beta chain was profiled in a study of T cells in localized non-small cell lung cancer. Study results and limitations: Elevated blood T cell density was associated with longer overall survival. Adjacent lung exhibited a median of 57 among the 100 most abundant tumor clones. The highest T cell clonality was in uninvolved adjacent lung, above tumor.

The CDR3 is 14 amino acids. Germline lookup yields CDR1 SGHNT and CDR2 YENEEA. J was trimmed by 5 bases and V by 6 bases; bases with no gene match: 3. A word on this clone: What it binds is not known.

Only in-frame clones appear in the TCRdb table, and some are missing; sequencing was by immunoSEQ multiplex PCR. The sample has approximately 13,000 clones; roughly nine tenths are singletons. The sequence came from a man between 35 and 75 years old with stage III lung adenocarcinoma. The material sequenced was peripheral blood mononuclear cells, taken before any cancer treatment. The gene calls are TRBV11-3 and TRBJ2-1, with TRBD2 matching over 11 bases. CDR3 nucleotide sequence: TGTGCCAGCAGTAGCGGGAGGGCCAACAATGAGCAGTTCTTC. Translated: CASSSGRANNEQFF.